This T cell receptor beta chain was sequenced during a study of T cell changes during pregnancy in multiple sclerosis. Profiling relied on immunoSEQ multiplex PCR, and the TCRdb table lists in-frame clones only, not all of them. The profile shows over 50,000 clones, 87% of them singletons. The V end was cut by 2 bases, the J end by 7 bases, with 12 bases between. Germline values: CDR1 SGHTA, CDR2 FQGNSA. The CDR3 totals 13 residues. This chain links TRBV7-2 with TRBJ2-7; D is unresolved. Sequencing was done on a sample of peripheral blood from another person, used as feeder cells. This clonotype was sampled from a human donor whose cells served as feeder cells for cultures in a pregnancy study. DNA for the CDR3: TGTGCCAGCAGCTTACTCCCGAGGCAAGAGCAGTACTTC. Translating it yields CASSLLPRQEQYF.